One sample yielded the 8 T cell receptor beta chains listed below, sequenced in a study of CD4+ T cells in melanoma. The protocol was immunoSEQ multiplex PCR, while the TCRdb copy is restricted to in-frame clones and leaves out a portion. The sample lists more than 15,000 clones, 60% to 80% occurring once. The sequencing sample was made of cells from a culture (not recorded whether cultured in vitro). The receptors were sampled from a human donor with melanoma.

CDR3 DNA: TGTGCCAGCAGTGAAGGGGACAGGGTAGTTGCCCTGACTTTC. Protein: CASSEGDRVVALTF. This chain links TRBV2 with TRBJ2-6; 9 bases match TRBD1. The CDR3 sequence is 14 residues long. Germline loops: CDR1 SNHLY, CDR2 FYNNEI. Losses at the gene ends were 1 base for V and 15 bases for J; bases not matched to a gene: 7.

The chain joins TRBV6-5 to TRBJ1-2; maybe TRBD1 (6 bases). Germline CDR1 MNHEY, CDR2 SVGAGI. V shed 0 bases and J shed 6 bases, with 11 bases lying between them. The CDR3 covers 14 residues. CDR3 DNA sequence: TGTGCCAGCAGTTACTCGGGGGCGTCTAATGGCTACACCTTC. It codes for CASSYSGASNGYTF.

This clone was seen a few times. J is TRBJ2-5 and V is TRBV15; D possibly corresponds to TRBD2 (6 bases). CDR1 and CDR2 (germline): LNHNV, YYDKDF (reference sequence). The CDR3 runs to 17 residues. V lost 1 base, J lost 5 bases, and 20 bases lay in between. CDR3 bases: TGTGCCACCAGCAGAGGGGAGGAGACGGACGGCCGCGAGACCCAGTACTTC. It encodes CATSRGEETDGRETQYF. The whole variable domain, remainder taken from reference TRBV15 and TRBJ2-5, is DAMVIQNPRYQVTQFGKPVTLSCSQTLNHNVMYWYQQKSSQAPKLLFHYYDKDFNNEADTPDNFQSRRPNTSFCFLDIRSPGLGDTAMYLCATSRGEETDGRETQYFGPGTRLLVL.

The chain is built from TRBV19 and TRBJ1-2; D not resolved. The V end was cut by 4 bases, the J end by 4 bases, with 13 bases between. CDR1 is LNHDA and CDR2 is SQIVND in the germline V gene (reference sequence). The CDR3 extends over 14 amino acids. This CDR3 reads CASSKVDRVYGYTF. The CDR3 bases are TGTGCCAGTAGTAAAGTAGATCGAGTCTATGGCTACACCTTC. Full variable domain (rest looked up from reference TRBV19 and TRBJ1-2): DGGITQSPKYLFRKEGQNVTLSCEQNLNHDAMYWYRQDPGQGLRLIYYSQIVNDFQKGDIAEGYSVSREKKESFPLTVTSAQKNPTAFYLCASSKVDRVYGYTFGSGTRLTVV.

This chain joins TRBV7-8 and TRBJ1-4; D is perhaps TRBD1 (6 bases). The V and J ends lost 1 base and 4 bases respectively, with 10 bases between them. Germline-derived CDR1 and CDR2 are SGHVS and FQNEAQ. The length of the CDR3 is 15 residues. The CDR3 nucleotides read TGTGCCAGCAGCTTAGAAGGACAGAATAATGAAAAACTGTTTTTT. Translated: CASSLEGQNNEKLFF.

The chain recombines TRBV21-1 with TRBJ2-3; no DNA check was done on the table's D call, TRBD2. TRBV21-1 is recorded as a pseudogene. The CDR3 sequence is 16 residues long. The DNA of the CDR3 is TGTGCCAGCAGCAAAGATGGCGCGGGGGTTGGCGATACGCAGTATTTT. Its translation: CASSKDGAGVGDTQYF.

The CDR3 sequence is CATQGTGELFF. The CDR3 bases are TGTGCCACGCAGGGCACCGGGGAGCTGTTTTTT. The chain combines TRBV2 with TRBJ2-2; D is perhaps TRBD1 (5 bases). The CDR3 runs to 11 residues. In germline, CDR1 is SNHLY, CDR2 FYNNEI. The V end lost 10 bases, the J end lost 4 bases, and 7 bases lay between the germline ends.

J is TRBJ1-2 and V is TRBV6-5; 9 bases align to TRBD1. The CDR3 totals 14 residues. V lost 6 bases and J lost 5; bases outside the gene matches: 7. The germline V gene encodes CDR1 MNHEY and CDR2 SVGAGI. The CDR3 spells CASSPGTGTYGYTF. The CDR3 DNA follows: TGTGCCAGCAGCCCCGGGACAGGGACTTATGGCTACACCTTC.